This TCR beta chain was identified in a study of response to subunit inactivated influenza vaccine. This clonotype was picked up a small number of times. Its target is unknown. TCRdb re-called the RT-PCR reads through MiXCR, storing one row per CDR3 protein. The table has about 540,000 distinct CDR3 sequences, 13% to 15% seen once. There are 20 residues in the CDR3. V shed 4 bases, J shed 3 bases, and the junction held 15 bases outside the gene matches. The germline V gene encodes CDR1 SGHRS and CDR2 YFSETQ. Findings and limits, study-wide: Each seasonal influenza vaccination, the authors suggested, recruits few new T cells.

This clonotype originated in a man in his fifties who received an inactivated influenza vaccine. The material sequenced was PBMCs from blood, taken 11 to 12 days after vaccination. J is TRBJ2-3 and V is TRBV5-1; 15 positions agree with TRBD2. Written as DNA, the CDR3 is TGCGCCAGCAGCCCGGGACTAGCGGGAGGCATAAACACCTTAACAGATACGCAGTATTTT. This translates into CASSPGLAGGINTLTDTQYF.